What follows describes a single T cell receptor (beta chain). Antigen specificity is unknown. J lost 4 bases, V lost 0 bases, and 9 bases had no gene match. Per the germline V gene, CDR1 is SGHVS and CDR2 is FNYEAQ. This CDR3 contains 18 residues. These data come from a study of CD8 T cells in ankylosing spondylitis. TCRdb redid the calling of the 5' RACE reads with MiXCR, one entry per CDR3 protein. Of roughly 150,000 distinct CDR3 sequences in the sample, under 35% were seen once. Whole-study results and caveats: Existing reports had already noted some motif variants in reactive arthritis synovial fluid and blood. There was a TCR beta motif, made of several highly homologous variants, that appeared characteristic of ankylosing spondylitis blood. Reports say disease-linked clones showed up significantly more in matched ankylosing spondylitis synovial fluid.

Specimen: synovial fluid, either unsorted or a sorted T cell fraction (not recorded which). This TCR derives from a male donor with ankylosing spondylitis. The V gene is TRBV7-6, the J gene TRBJ2-5; the match to TRBD2 covers 12 bases. The CDR3 reads CASSLAHPGLAGRETQYF. CDR3 sequence (DNA): TGTGCCAGCAGCTTAGCCCATCCGGGACTAGCGGGCCGAGAGACCCAGTACTTC.